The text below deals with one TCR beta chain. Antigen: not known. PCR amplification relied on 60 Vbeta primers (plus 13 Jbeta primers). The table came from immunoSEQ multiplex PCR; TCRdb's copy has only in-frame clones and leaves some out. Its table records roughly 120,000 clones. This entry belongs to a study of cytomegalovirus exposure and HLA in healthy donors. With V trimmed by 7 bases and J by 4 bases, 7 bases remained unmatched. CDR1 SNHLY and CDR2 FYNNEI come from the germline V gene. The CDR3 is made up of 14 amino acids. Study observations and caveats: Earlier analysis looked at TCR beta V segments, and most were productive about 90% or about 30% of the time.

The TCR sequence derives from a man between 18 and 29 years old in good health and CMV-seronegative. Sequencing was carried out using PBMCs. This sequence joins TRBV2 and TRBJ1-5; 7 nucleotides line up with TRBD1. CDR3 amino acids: CASNGQVRNQPQHF. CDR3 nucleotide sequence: TGTGCCAGCAACGGACAGGTACGAAATCAGCCCCAGCATTTT.